Following are 20 T cell receptor beta chains from one sample sequenced in a study of blood T cell repertoires in COVID-19. Data came from immunoSEQ multiplex PCR; TCRdb stores just in-frame clones and leaves some out. This sample has some 6,600 clones; roughly nine tenths occur once, and the top ten carry around 8%. The specimen was peripheral blood. Every receptor here comes from a human donor in a cohort sampled during active COVID-19. The donor label of this sample is uncertain.

The chain couples TRBV5-1 to TRBJ2-7; 10 nucleotides agree with TRBD2. V shed 5 bases, J shed 2 bases, and the junction held 1 base outside the gene matches. The CDR3 covers 13 residues. Germline lookup yields CDR1 SGHRS and CDR2 YFSETQ. Here the CDR3 reads CASSSGGTYEQYF. The CDR3 nucleotides are TGCGCCAGCAGTAGCGGGGGGACCTACGAGCAGTACTTC.

The chain recombines TRBV5-5 with TRBJ1-1, with D unresolved. This CDR3 region has 13 residues. Germline V CDR1 and CDR2: SGHKS, YYEKEE (reference sequence). Trimming took 2 bases from V and 1 from J, leaving 6 bases between them. Here the CDR3 DNA reads TGTGCCAGCAGCTTTACAAGGAACACTGAAGCTTTCTTT. It yields the protein CASSFTRNTEAFF.

The chain combines TRBV19 with TRBJ2-7, with D perhaps TRBD1 (6 bases). This CDR3 has 14 amino acids. V lost 7 bases, J lost 2 bases, and 15 bases lay in between. Germline V gives CDR1 LNHDA, CDR2 SQIVND (reference sequence). The CDR3 DNA sequence: TGTGCCAGTACCGAGGACAGATTTGCCTACGAGCAGTACTTC. This codes for CASTEDRFAYEQYF.

The chain couples TRBV5-1 to TRBJ2-3; TRBD2 matches at 8 bases. CDR1 and CDR2 (germline): SGHRS, YFSETQ. The CDR3 spans 14 residues. V trimming: 7 bases; J trimming: 6 bases; junction bases outside the gene matches: 10. Written as DNA, the CDR3 is TGCGCCAGCTCAGCGGGGGAGGGGACGGATACGCAGTATTTT. Encoded protein: CASSAGEGTDTQYF. Filled out from reference TRBV5-1 and TRBJ2-3, the complete variable domain reads KAGVTQTPRYLIKTRGQQVTLSCSPISGHRSVSWYQQTPGQGLQFLFEYFSETQRNKGNFPGRFSGRQFSNSRSEMNVSTLELGDSALYLCASSAGEGTDTQYFGPGTRLTVL.

The rearrangement links TRBV7-7 to TRBJ2-1; D might be TRBD1 (6 bases). Germline V lookup: CDR1 SSHAT, CDR2 FNYEAQ (reference sequence). V lost 5 bases and J 6 bases, leaving 17 bases between the germline ends. CDR3 size: 15 residues. The CDR3 is CASSPGVISVNEQFF. Here the CDR3 DNA reads TGTGCCAGCAGCCCAGGGGTTATATCGGTCAATGAGCAGTTCTTC.

The V gene is TRBV24-1, the J gene TRBJ2-3, with D possibly matching TRBD2 (6 bases). CDR3 size: 16 residues. Trimming stripped 0 bases from V and 0 bases from J, with 9 bases between. Germline-derived CDR1 and CDR2 are KGHDR and SFDVKD. CDR3 loop: CATSDLNRGSTDTQYF. CDR3 nucleotide sequence: TGTGCCACCAGTGATTTGAATCGGGGGAGCACAGATACGCAGTATTTT.

The chain is built from TRBV27 and TRBJ2-1, with 10 bases aligning to TRBD1. The CDR3 is 16 residues long. Germline V gene lookup returns CDR1 MNHEY and CDR2 SMNVEV (reference sequence). V lost 2 bases to trimming and J lost 4 bases; unmatched junction nucleotides: 5. The CDR3 DNA sequence: TGTGCCAGCAGTTTAAAAGGGACAGGGGCGTACAATGAGCAGTTCTTC. The encoded protein is CASSLKGTGAYNEQFF.

This clone was seen a single time. The chain links TRBV5-5 to TRBJ1-1, with unresolved D. The CDR3 loop spans 17 amino acids. Germline assignment: CDR1 SGHKS and CDR2 YYEKEE (reference sequence). With 4 bases removed from V and 1 base from J, the gap between germline ends came to 20 bases. The CDR3 protein is CASSRRRGTPSNTEAFF. The CDR3 nucleotides are TGTGCCAGCAGCCGACGGCGGGGTACCCCCTCGAACACTGAAGCTTTCTTT.

CDR3 protein: CASCRLAGEGEQFF. CDR3 DNA sequence: TGCGCCAGCTGTAGACTAGCGGGAGAGGGTGAGCAGTTCTTC. This chain joins TRBV10-2 and TRBJ2-1; 12 bases fit TRBD2. Germline-derived CDR1 and CDR2 are WSHSY and SAAADI. This CDR3 is built from 14 residues. V lost 8 bases and J lost 9; bases outside the gene matches: 8.

This chain links TRBV2 with TRBJ2-7, with D perhaps TRBD2 (5 bases). The CDR3 loop spans 12 amino acids. The germline V and J ends were trimmed by 6 bases and 4 bases, with 10 bases remaining between them. Germline V lookup: CDR1 SNHLY, CDR2 FYNNEI. The CDR3 DNA is TGTGCCAGCAGGGGCGGGCGATACGAGCAGTACTTC. Its translation: CASRGGRYEQYF.

This clone was observed a few times. V is TRBV6-5 and J is TRBJ2-7; D gene unclear. The CDR3 is 13 residues long. The V and J ends lost 4 bases and 4 bases respectively, with 11 bases between them. In germline, CDR1 is MNHEY, CDR2 SVGAGI. Here the CDR3 DNA reads TGTGCCAGCAGTTCCTCACTATCGTACGAGCAGTACTTC. Protein: CASSSSLSYEQYF.

The chain uses TRBV5-1 and TRBJ1-3; 8 nucleotides match TRBD1. CDR3 length: 17 amino acids. Per the germline V gene, CDR1 is SGHRS and CDR2 is YFSETQ. The ends lost 3 bases at V and 4 bases at J; junction bases unmatched: 12. The CDR3 DNA is TGCGCCAGCAGCTGGGGACAGGTAGTTAAAGGAGGAAACACCATATATTTT. Protein: CASSWGQVVKGGNTIYF.

The chain joins TRBV5-6 to TRBJ2-7; D is ambiguous. Germline CDR1 is SGHDT and CDR2 is YYEEEE. The CDR3 loop spans 12 amino acids. The germline V and J ends were trimmed by 0 bases and 1 base, with 2 bases remaining between them. The CDR3 reads CASSLASYEQYF. The CDR3, as DNA: TGTGCCAGCAGCTTGGCGTCCTACGAGCAGTACTTC.

This chain uses TRBV19 with TRBJ2-3, with 11 bases matching TRBD2. Germline CDR1 LNHDA, CDR2 SQIVND (reference sequence). CDR3 length equals 17 residues. The V segment lost 7 bases and the J segment 2 bases; nucleotides outside the gene matches: 11. CDR3 in DNA: TGTGCCAGTACCCCTGGGACTAGCGGCGCCCTCACAGATACGCAGTATTTT. It encodes CASTPGTSGALTDTQYF.

This sequence joins TRBV18 and TRBJ2-1, with 7 bases identical to TRBD1. The CDR3 is made up of 14 amino acids. V shed 5 bases, J shed 3 bases, and the junction held 4 bases outside the gene matches. Germline V lookup: CDR1 KGHSH, CDR2 LQKENI. For the CDR3, the DNA is TGTGCCAGCTCATCGGACAGGTTCTACAATGAGCAGTTCTTC. As protein: CASSSDRFYNEQFF.

This clone was picked up a small number of times. This rearrangement joins TRBV2 to TRBJ1-6, with D maybe TRBD1 (5 bases). Germline V gene data show CDR1 as SNHLY and CDR2 as FYNNEI. Trimming pared 10 bases from V and 7 bases from J, leaving 14 bases between. There are 13 residues in the CDR3. CDR3 bases: TGTGCCACCACGGGGGGACTAAATTCACCCCTCCACTTT. It translates to CATTGGLNSPLHF.

This chain connects TRBV7-3 to TRBJ2-7; 9 nucleotides agree with TRBD2. The CDR3 is 17 residues long. Looked up from germline, CDR1 is SGHTA and CDR2 is FQGTGA. Trimming at V came to 5 bases and at J to 4 bases, leaving 15 bases not matched to a gene. The CDR3 nucleotides are TGTGCCAGCAGCCCAGGTGGAGGGCGGGAGGGCCAATACGAGCAGTACTTC. The encoded protein is CASSPGGGREGQYEQYF.

The chain is built from TRBV7-9 and TRBJ2-7; maybe TRBD1 (5 bases). Germline CDR1 is SEHNR and CDR2 is FQNEAQ (reference sequence). The germline V and J ends were trimmed by 5 bases and 5 bases, with 19 bases remaining between them. The CDR3 consists of 15 residues. The CDR3 sequence is CASSPRQSMGHEQYF. DNA for the CDR3: TGTGCCAGCAGCCCAAGACAGTCTATGGGCCACGAGCAGTACTTC.

The CDR3 loop is CASSYGAGDRQEQYF. CDR3 in DNA: TGTGCCAGCAGTTACGGGGCAGGGGATCGGCAAGAGCAGTACTTC. This chain joins TRBV6-5 and TRBJ2-7, with a tentative D call TRBD1 (6 bases). CDR1 is MNHEY, CDR2 SVGAGI, per germline. This CDR3 has 15 amino acids. Trimming took off 2 bases at V and 7 bases at J, with 18 bases between the two ends.

This chain joins TRBV18 and TRBJ1-6; TRBD1 aligns across 9 bases. Germline CDR1 reads KGHSH; CDR2 reads LQKENI. Unmatched junction bases numbered 2, after V lost 2 bases and J lost 6 bases. The CDR3 has 15 residues. Here the CDR3 DNA reads TGTGCCAGCTCACCAGACAGGGGGGTTAATTCACCCCTCCACTTT. This codes for CASSPDRGVNSPLHF.